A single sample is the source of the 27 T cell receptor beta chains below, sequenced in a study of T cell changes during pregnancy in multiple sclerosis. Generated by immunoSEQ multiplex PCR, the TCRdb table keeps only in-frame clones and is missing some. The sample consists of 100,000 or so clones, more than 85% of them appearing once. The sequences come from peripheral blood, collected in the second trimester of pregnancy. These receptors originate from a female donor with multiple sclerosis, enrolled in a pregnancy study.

This CDR3 is CASSRQGRPTYEQYF. Here the CDR3 DNA reads TGTGCCAGCAGCCGACAAGGCCGCCCGACCTACGAGCAGTACTTC. J is TRBJ2-7 and V is TRBV6-6; no reliable D call. CDR1 and CDR2 (germline): MNHNY, SVGAGI (reference sequence). The CDR3 extends over 15 amino acids. The V end was cut by 6 bases, the J end by 2 bases, with 17 bases between.

The CDR3 sequence is CASSSRTDTQYF. CDR3 nucleotide sequence: TGTGCCAGCTCTTCGAGGACAGATACGCAGTATTTT. The V gene is TRBV18, the J gene TRBJ2-3; D remains ambiguous. The germline CDR1 and CDR2 sequences are KGHSH and LQKENI. V lost 6 bases, J lost 3 bases, and 7 bases lay in between. This CDR3 region has 12 residues.

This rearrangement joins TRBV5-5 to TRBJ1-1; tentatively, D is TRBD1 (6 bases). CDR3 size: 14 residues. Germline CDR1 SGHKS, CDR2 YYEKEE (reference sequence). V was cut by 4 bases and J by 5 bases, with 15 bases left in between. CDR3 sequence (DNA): TGTGCCAGCAGCATCGCCGGGACACTTACTGAAGCTTTCTTT. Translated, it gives CASSIAGTLTEAFF.

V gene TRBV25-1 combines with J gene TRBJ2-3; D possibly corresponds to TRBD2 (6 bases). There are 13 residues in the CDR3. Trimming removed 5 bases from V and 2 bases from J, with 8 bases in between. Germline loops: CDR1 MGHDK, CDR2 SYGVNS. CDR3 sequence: CASSKDYTDTQYF. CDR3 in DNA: TGTGCCAGCAGTAAGGACTACACAGATACGCAGTATTTT.

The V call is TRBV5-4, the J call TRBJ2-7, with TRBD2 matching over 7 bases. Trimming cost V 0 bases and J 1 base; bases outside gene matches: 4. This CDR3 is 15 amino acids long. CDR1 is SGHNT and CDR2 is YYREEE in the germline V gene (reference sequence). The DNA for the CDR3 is TGTGCCAGCAGCTTGGGGGCTAGCGGATCCTACGAGCAGTACTTC. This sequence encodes CASSLGASGSYEQYF.

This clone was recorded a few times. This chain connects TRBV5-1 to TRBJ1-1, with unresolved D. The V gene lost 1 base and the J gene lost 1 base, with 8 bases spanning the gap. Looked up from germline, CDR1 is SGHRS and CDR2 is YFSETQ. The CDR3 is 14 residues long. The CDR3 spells CASSLSQANTEAFF. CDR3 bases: TGCGCCAGCAGCTTGAGCCAGGCGAACACTGAAGCTTTCTTT.

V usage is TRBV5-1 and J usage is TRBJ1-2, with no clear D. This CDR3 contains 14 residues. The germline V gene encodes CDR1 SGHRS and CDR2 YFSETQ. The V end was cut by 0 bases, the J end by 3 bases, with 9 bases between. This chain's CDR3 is CASSLVAADYGYTF. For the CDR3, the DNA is TGCGCCAGCAGCTTGGTCGCGGCAGACTATGGCTACACCTTC.

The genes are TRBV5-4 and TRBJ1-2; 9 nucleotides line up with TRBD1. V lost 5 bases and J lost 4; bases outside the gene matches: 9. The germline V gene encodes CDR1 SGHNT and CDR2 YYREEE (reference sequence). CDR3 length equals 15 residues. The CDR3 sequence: CASRITGQGTYGYTF. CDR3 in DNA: TGTGCCAGCAGAATTACAGGACAGGGGACCTATGGCTACACCTTC. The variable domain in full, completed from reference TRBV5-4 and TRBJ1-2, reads ETGVTQSPTHLIKTRGQQVTLRCSSQSGHNTVSWYQQALGQGPQFIFQYYREEENGRGNFPPRFSGLQFPNYSSELNVNALELDDSALYLCASRITGQGTYGYTFGSGTRLTVV.

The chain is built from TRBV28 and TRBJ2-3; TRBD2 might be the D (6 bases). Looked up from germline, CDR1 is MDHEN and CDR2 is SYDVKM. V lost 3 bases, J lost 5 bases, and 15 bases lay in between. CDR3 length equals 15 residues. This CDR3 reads CASSFRRDQGDTQYF. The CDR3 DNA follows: TGTGCCAGCAGTTTCAGGAGGGACCAGGGAGATACGCAGTATTTT. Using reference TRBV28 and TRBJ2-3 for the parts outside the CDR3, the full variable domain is DVKVTQSSRYLVKRTGEKVFLECVQDMDHENMFWYRQDPGLGLRLIYFSYDVKMKEKGDIPEGYSVSREKKERFSLILESASTNQTSMYLCASSFRRDQGDTQYFGPGTRLTVL.

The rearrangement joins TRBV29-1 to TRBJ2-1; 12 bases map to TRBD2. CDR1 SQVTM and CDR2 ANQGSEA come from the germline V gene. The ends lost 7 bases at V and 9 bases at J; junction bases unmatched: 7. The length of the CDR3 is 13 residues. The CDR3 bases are TGCAGCGGGAGGACTAGCGGGGTACGTGAGCAGTTCTTC. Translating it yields CSGRTSGVREQFF.

CDR3 sequence reads: CASGIAGGAYNEQFF. The CDR3 region has the DNA TGTGCCAGCGGAATAGCGGGAGGCGCCTACAATGAGCAGTTCTTC. This chain joins TRBV19 and TRBJ2-1, with 10 nucleotides matching TRBD2. Germline CDR1 LNHDA, CDR2 SQIVND (reference sequence). The CDR3 has 15 residues. Trimming at V came to 9 bases and at J to 2 bases, leaving 7 bases not matched to a gene.

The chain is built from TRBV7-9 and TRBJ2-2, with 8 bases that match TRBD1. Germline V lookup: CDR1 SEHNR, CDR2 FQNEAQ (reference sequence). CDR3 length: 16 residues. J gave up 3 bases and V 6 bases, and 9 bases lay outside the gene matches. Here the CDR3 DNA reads TGTGCCAGCAGTAATCGGACAGGGAGGTACACCGGGGAGCTGTTTTTT. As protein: CASSNRTGRYTGELFF.

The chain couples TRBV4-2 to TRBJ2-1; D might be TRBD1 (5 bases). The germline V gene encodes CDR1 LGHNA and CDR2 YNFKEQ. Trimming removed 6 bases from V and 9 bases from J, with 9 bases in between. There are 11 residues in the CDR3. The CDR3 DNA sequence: TGTGCCAGCAGGGGCCAGGGTGAGCAGTTCTTC. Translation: CASRGQGEQFF.

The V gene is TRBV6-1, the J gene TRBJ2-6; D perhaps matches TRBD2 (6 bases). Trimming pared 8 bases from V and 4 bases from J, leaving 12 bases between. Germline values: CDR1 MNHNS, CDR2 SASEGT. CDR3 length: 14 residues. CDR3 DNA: TGTGCCAGCGCTACGGGAGAAGGGGCCAACGTCCTGACTTTC. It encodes CASATGEGANVLTF.

The CDR3 DNA is TGCGCCAGCAGTGGCCTAGCGGGCGGGGAGACCCAGTACTTC. Its translation is CASSGLAGGETQYF. The chain couples TRBV10-2 to TRBJ2-5; 8 bases are a match to TRBD2. The V segment lost 4 bases and the J segment 5 bases; nucleotides outside the gene matches: 6. The CDR3 runs to 14 residues. Germline V gene data show CDR1 as WSHSY and CDR2 as SAAADI.

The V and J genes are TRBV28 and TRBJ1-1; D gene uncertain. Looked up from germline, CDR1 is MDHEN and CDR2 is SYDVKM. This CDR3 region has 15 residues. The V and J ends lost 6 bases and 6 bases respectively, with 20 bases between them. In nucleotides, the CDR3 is TGTGCCAGCAGCCCCCAGCGGGGTTTGGGTTCTGAAGCTTTCTTT. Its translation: CASSPQRGLGSEAFF.

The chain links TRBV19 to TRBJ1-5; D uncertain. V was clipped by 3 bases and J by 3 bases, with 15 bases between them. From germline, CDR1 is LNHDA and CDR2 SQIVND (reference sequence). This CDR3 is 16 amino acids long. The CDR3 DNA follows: TGTGCCAGTAGTATCTGGGGATGGACTATCAATCAGCCCCAGCATTTT. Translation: CASSIWGWTINQPQHF.

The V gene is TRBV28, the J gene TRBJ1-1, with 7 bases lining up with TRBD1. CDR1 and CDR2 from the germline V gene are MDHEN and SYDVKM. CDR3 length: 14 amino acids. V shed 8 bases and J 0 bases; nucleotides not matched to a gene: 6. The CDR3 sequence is CASWTGTMNTEAFF. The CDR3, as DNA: TGTGCCAGCTGGACAGGAACTATGAACACTGAAGCTTTCTTT. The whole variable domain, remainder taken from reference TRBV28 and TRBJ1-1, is DVKVTQSSRYLVKRTGEKVFLECVQDMDHENMFWYRQDPGLGLRLIYFSYDVKMKEKGDIPEGYSVSREKKERFSLILESASTNQTSMYLCASWTGTMNTEAFFGQGTRLTVV.

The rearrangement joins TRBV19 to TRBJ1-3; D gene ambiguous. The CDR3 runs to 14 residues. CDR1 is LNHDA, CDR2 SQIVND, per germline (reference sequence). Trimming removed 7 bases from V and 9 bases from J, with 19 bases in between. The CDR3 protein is CASKTWAPEGTIYF. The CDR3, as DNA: TGTGCCAGTAAAACATGGGCACCAGAAGGCACCATATATTTT.

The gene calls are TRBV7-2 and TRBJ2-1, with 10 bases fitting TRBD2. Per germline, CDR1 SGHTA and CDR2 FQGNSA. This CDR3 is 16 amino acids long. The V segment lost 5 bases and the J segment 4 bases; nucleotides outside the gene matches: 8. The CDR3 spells CASSQALAGAYNEQFF. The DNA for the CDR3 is TGTGCCAGCAGCCAAGCCCTAGCGGGAGCATACAATGAGCAGTTCTTC.

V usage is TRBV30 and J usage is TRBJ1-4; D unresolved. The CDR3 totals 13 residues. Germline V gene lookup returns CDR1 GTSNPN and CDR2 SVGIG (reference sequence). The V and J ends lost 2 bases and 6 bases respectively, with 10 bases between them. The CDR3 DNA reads TGTGCCTGGAGTAGAGGTGCGGATGAAAAACTGTTTTTT. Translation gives CAWSRGADEKLFF.

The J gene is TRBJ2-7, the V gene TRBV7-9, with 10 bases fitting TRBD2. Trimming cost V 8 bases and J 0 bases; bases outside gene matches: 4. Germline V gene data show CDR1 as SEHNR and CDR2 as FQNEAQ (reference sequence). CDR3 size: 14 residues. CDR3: CASGPSGSSYEQYF. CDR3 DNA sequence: TGTGCCAGCGGGCCTAGCGGGAGCTCCTACGAGCAGTACTTC.

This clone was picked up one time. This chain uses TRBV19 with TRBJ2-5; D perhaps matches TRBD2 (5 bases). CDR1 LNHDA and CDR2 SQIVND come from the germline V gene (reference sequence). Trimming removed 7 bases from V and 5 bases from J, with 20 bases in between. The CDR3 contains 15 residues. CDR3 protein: CASTADGGASETQYF. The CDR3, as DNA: TGTGCCAGTACTGCGGACGGAGGTGCGTCCGAGACCCAGTACTTC.

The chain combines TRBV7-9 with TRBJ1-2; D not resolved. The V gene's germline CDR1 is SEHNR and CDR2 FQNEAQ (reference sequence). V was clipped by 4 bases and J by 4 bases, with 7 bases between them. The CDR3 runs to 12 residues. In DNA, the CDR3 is TGTGCCAGCAGCTCGGGAGTCTATGGCTACACCTTC. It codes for CASSSGVYGYTF.

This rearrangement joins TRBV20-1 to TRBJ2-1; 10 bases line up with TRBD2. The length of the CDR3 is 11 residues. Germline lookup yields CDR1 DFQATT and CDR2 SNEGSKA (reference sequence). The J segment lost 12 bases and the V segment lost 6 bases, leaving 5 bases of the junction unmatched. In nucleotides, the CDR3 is TGCAGTGCGATCTTAGCGGGAGGGCAGTTCTTC. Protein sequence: CSAILAGGQFF.

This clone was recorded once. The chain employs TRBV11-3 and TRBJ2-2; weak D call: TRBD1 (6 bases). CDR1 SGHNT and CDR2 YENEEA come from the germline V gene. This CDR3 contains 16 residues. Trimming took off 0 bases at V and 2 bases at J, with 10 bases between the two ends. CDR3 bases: TGTGCCAGCAGCTTAGACGGGACACCTAACACCGGGGAGCTGTTTTTT. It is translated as CASSLDGTPNTGELFF.

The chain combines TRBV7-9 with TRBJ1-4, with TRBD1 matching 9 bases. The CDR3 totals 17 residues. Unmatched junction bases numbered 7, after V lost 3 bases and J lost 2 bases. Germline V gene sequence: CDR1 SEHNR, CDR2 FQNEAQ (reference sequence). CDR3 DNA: TGTGCCAGCAGCTTTGCTGGGACAGGGATGACTAATGAAAAACTGTTTTTT. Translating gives CASSFAGTGMTNEKLFF.